This TCR beta chain was documented in a study of T cell responses to AZD1222 COVID-19 vaccine. Findings and limits, study-wide: Of spike-specific TCRs, nearly half reportedly target regions left unmutated in variants. Baseline seropositivity occurred in only a handful of AZD1222 recipients.

Generated by immunoSEQ multiplex PCR, the TCRdb table keeps only in-frame clones and is missing some. The sample lists roughly 120,000 clones; 85% to 90% were seen once. Points on this clone: Its antigen is unidentified.

The sequenced sample was peripheral blood, obtained 28 days after the second AZD1222 dose. The receptor was isolated from an adult who received the AZD1222 COVID-19 vaccine.

DNA for the CDR3: TGTGCCACCAGTGATGCGACAGGGACTACTGAAGCTTTCTTT. Amino acid sequence: CATSDATGTTEAFF. The rearrangement joins TRBV24-1 to TRBJ1-1, with 7 bases matching TRBD1. Germline V lookup: CDR1 KGHDR, CDR2 SFDVKD. CDR3 size: 14 residues. J lost 5 bases, V lost 3 bases, and 5 bases had no gene match.